This entry describes one T cell receptor (beta chain). This clonotype has just a few counts. Its target antigen remains unknown. Per-base quality was not reported, and no clone a single base away is much larger than it. The data were taken from a study of T-cell memory formation after mild COVID-19 (dated by TCRdb to the early 2020s). Regarding the complete study: Most TCR sequence clusters were specific to one of the two donors. Longitudinal TCRalpha and TCRbeta repertoire sequencing tracked T-cell clones expanding and contracting after mild COVID-19 in a couple of donors. The cohort comprised two young, previously healthy adult volunteers, one female and one male. General conclusions and limits of the study: From day 15 to 85, contracting clones showed balanced CD4/CD8 phenotypes, whereas a second wave of clones that expanded from day 15 to 37 leaned towards CD4+. Some responding clones were detected in pre-infection memory, suggesting pre-existing cross-reactive memory T cells joined the SARS-CoV-2 response. The study covered only a couple of mild cases, and larger cohorts including severe cases with pre-infection samples were considered necessary. SARS-CoV-2 specificity of the second-wave clones peaking on day 37 was not confirmed. Contracting CD4+ clones turned up mainly in the CM and EM memory subsets, whereas EMRA was where CD8+ clones were enriched.

The listed sequencing device is Illumina NovaSeq 6000. Using 5'RACE with constant-segment primers, TCRalpha and TCRbeta cDNA libraries were constructed, with sample barcodes and unique molecular identifiers added in the process. RNA was extracted from every sample with Trizol reagent. Libraries were amplified in two PCR steps, with a second sample barcode and Illumina TruSeq adapters added in the second step. Sequencing of libraries was performed on an Illumina NovaSeq with 2 x 150 bp paired-end reads. As for the authors' bioinformatics: Demultiplexing of reads and collapsing into UMI-guided consensus sequences were performed with migec v1.2.7. Using mixcr v2.1.11, UMI consensuses were aligned to TRA and TRB V and J templates and then assembled into clonotypes. A clonotype was counted as expanded or contracted only when both edgeR and NoisET called the clonotype significant, with the noise models trained on biological replicates. For edgeR calls, the thresholds were a false discovery rate-adjusted p below 0.01 and a log2 fold-change of 1. As an exploratory analysis of dynamics, max-normalized trajectories of the 1000 most abundant clonotypes were examined by PCA with hierarchical clustering. Each responding clone was given a CD4 or CD8 phenotype based on the CD4+ and CD8+ repertoires, which had been sequenced separately. TCRdb's own reprocessing of the public reads used fastp at Q25 and MiXCR and kept productive beta chains. Duplicate CDR3 protein sequences are folded into a single record with the most common DNA and genes. For this entry, the V and J calls and clone size follow TCRdb and not the study's own pipeline. Counted in this sample were roughly 190,000 distinct CDR3 sequences; roughly a tenth of them appeared once. Approximately 3% of the sample rests with the top ten.

Ficoll-Paque density gradient centrifugation was used to isolate PBMCs. This receptor was obtained from a man younger than 35 who had mild COVID-19 (a few samples of this study predate the infection). The sample titles of this study are shuffled in the database, so cell type and time point are left out; the donor was told from shared clones. Sequencing was carried out using PBMCs or a T cell subset sorted from them (not recorded which).

The sequenced DNA: TGTGCCAGCAGCATATCGGACGGATCCTATGGCTACACCTTC. Translation gives CASSISDGSYGYTF. The chain couples TRBV7-2 to TRBJ1-2, with no confidently assigned D gene. The germline V gene supplies CDR1 SGHTA and CDR2 FQGNSA. The CDR3 sequence holds 14 residues, the cysteine and phenylalanine included. The only DNA kept is the CDR3, 42 bases in frame from the first base. Cut back by 5 bases and 4 bases, the V and J ends lie 14 bases apart.